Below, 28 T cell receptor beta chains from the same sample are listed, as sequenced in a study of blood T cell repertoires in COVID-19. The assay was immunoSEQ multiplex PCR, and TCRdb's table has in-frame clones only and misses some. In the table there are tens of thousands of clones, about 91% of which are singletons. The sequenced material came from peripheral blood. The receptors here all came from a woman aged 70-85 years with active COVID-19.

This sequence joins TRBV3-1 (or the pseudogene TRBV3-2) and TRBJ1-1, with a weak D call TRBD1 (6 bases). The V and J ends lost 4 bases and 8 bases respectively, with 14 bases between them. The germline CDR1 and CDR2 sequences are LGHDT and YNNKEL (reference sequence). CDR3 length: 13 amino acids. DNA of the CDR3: TGTGCCAGCAGCCCCTCATACAGGGCCGAAGCTTTCTTT. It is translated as CASSPSYRAEAFF.

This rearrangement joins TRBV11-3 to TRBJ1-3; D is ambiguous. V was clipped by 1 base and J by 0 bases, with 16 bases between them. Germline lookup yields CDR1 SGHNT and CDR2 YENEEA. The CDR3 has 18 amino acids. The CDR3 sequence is CASSLGGPRDLSGNTIYF. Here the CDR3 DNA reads TGTGCCAGCAGCTTAGGAGGACCTCGGGATCTCTCTGGAAACACCATATATTTT.

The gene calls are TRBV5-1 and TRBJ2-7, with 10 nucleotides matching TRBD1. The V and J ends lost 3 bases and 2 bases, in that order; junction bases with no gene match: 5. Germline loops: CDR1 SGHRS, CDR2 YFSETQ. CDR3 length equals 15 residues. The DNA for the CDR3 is TGCGCCAGCAGCTCGGGGACAGGGGTGGCCTACGAGCAGTACTTC. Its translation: CASSSGTGVAYEQYF.

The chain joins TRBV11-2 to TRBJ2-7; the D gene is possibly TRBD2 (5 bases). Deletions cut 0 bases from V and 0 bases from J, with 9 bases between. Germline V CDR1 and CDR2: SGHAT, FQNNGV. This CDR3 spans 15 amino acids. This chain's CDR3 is CASSLEGRYSYEQYF. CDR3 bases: TGTGCCAGCAGCTTAGAAGGGAGATACTCCTACGAGCAGTACTTC.

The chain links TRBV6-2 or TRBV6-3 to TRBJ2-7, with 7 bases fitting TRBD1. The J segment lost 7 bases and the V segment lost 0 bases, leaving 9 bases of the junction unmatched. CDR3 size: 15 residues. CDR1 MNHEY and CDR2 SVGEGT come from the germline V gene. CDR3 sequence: CASSYSNQGVEEQYF. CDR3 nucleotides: TGTGCCAGCAGTTACTCGAACCAGGGGGTGGAAGAGCAGTACTTC.

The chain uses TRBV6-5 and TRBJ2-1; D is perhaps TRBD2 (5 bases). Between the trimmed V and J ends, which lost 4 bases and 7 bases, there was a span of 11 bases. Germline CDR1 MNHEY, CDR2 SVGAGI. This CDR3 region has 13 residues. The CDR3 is CASSSLEENEQFF. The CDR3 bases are TGTGCCAGCAGTTCCCTGGAGGAAAATGAGCAGTTCTTC.

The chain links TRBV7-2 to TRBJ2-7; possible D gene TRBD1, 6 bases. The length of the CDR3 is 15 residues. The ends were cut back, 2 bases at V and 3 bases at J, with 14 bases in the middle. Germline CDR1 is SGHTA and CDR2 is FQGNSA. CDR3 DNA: TGTGCCAGCAGCTTATTCCAGGGGTATCTCTACGAGCAGTACTTC. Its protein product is CASSLFQGYLYEQYF.

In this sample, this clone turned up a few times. CDR3 amino acids: CASRNVAVDYGYTF. The CDR3 bases are TGTGCCAGTAGAAATGTGGCGGTAGACTATGGCTACACCTTC. The chain carries TRBV19 and TRBJ1-2; D is undetermined. With 6 bases removed from V and 3 bases from J, the gap between germline ends came to 14 bases. The CDR3 is 14 residues long. Germline CDR1 is LNHDA and CDR2 is SQIVND (reference sequence).

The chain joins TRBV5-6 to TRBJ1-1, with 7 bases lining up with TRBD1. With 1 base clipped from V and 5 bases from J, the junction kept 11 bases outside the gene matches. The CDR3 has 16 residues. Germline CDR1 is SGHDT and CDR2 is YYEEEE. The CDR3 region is CASSLIDRELWTEAFF. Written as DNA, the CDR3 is TGTGCCAGCAGCTTGATTGACAGGGAGTTATGGACTGAAGCTTTCTTT.

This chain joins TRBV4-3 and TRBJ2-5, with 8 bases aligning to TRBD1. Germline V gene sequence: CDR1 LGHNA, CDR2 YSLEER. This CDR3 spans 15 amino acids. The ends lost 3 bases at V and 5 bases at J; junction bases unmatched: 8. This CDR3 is CASSQSQGAGETQYF. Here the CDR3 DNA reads TGCGCCAGCAGCCAGTCCCAGGGGGCCGGGGAGACCCAGTACTTC.

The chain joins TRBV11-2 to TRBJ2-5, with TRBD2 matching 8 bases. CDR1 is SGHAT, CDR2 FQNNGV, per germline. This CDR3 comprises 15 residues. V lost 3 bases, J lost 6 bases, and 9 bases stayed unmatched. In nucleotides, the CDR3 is TGTGCCAGCAGCTTGGCCGGGACTAGTTCACAGACCCAGTACTTC. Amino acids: CASSLAGTSSQTQYF.

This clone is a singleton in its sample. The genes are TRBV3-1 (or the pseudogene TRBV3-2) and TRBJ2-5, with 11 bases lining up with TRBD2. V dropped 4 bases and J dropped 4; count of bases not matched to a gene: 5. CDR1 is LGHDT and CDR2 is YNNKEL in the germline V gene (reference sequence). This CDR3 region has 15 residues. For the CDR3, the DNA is TGTGCCAGCAGCCTCTTAGCGGGGGGGGGAGAGACCCAGTACTTC. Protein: CASSLLAGGGETQYF.

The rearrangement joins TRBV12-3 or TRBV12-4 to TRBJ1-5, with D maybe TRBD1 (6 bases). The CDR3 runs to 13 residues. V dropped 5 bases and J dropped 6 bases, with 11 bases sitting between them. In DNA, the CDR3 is TGTGCCAGCAGTCTAGGGGGGGGTCAGCCCCAGCATTTT. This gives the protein CASSLGGGQPQHF.

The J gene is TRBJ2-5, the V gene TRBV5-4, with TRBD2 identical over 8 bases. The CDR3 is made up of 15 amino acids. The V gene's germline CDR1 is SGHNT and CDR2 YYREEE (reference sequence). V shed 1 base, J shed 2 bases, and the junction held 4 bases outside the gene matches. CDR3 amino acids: CASSLQRGQQETQYF. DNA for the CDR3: TGTGCCAGCAGCTTGCAGCGGGGGCAACAAGAGACCCAGTACTTC.

In DNA, the CDR3 is TGTGCCAGCAGCCAAGATCCTCTTACAGGGGCTAATGAAAAACTGTTTTTT. Translation gives CASSQDPLTGANEKLFF. The rearrangement uses TRBV3-1 (or the pseudogene TRBV3-2) and TRBJ1-4; 7 bases align to TRBD1. V lost 0 bases and J lost 3; bases outside the gene matches: 7. Germline V gives CDR1 LGHDT, CDR2 YNNKEL (reference sequence). The CDR3 covers 17 residues.

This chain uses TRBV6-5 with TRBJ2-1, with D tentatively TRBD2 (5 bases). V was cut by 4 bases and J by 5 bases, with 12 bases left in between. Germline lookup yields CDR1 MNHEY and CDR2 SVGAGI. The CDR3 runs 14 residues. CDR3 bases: TGTGCCAGCAGTTTCCCGGGGAGAGACAATGAGCAGTTCTTC. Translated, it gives CASSFPGRDNEQFF.

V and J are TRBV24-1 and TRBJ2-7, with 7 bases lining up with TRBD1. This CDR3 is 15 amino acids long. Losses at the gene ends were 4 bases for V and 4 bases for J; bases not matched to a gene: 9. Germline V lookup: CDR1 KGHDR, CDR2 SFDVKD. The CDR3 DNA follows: TGTGCCACCAGTGACCAAACAGGGGATGGGTACGAGCAGTACTTC. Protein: CATSDQTGDGYEQYF.

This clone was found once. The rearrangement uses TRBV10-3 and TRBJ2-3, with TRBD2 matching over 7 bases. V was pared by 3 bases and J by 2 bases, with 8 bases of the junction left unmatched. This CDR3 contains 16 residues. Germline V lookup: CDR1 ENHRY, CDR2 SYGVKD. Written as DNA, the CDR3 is TGTGCCATCAGTGAATCTGGGGGGGGTTACACAGATACGCAGTATTTT. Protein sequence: CAISESGGGYTDTQYF.

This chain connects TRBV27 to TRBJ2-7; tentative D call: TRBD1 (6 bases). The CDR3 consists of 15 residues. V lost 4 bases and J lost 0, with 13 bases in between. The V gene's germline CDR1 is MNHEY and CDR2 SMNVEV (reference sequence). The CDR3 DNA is TGTGCCAGCAGTTCCAGGGGAAGTAGCTCCTACGAGCAGTACTTC. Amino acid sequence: CASSSRGSSSYEQYF.

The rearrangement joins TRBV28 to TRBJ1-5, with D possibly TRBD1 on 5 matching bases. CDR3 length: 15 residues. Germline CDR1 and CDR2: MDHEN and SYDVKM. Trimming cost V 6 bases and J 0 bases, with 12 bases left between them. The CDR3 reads CASSPGGASNQPQHF. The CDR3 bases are TGTGCCAGCAGCCCGGGAGGGGCTAGCAATCAGCCCCAGCATTTT. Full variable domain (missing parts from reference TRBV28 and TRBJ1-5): DVKVTQSSRYLVKRTGEKVFLECVQDMDHENMFWYRQDPGLGLRLIYFSYDVKMKEKGDIPEGYSVSREKKERFSLILESASTNQTSMYLCASSPGGASNQPQHFGDGTRLSIL.

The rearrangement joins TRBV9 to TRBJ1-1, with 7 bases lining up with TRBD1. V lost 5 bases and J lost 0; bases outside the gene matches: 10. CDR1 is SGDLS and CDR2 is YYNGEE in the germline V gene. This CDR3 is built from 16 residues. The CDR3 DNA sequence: TGTGCCAGCAGTGTCGCAGGGGGGCGGATGAACACTGAAGCTTTCTTT. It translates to CASSVAGGRMNTEAFF.

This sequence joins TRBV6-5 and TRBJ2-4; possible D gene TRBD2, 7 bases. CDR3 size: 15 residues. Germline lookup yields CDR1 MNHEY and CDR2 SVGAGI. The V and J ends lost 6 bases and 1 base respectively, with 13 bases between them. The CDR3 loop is CASSGGGAAKNIQYF. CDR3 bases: TGTGCCAGCAGCGGTGGGGGGGCGGCCAAAAACATTCAGTACTTC.

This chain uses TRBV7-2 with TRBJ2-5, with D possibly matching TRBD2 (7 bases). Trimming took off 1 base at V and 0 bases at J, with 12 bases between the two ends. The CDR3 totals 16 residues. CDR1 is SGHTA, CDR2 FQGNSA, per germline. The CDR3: CASSLGGGEYQETQYF. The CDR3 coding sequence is TGTGCCAGCAGCTTAGGAGGGGGGGAGTACCAAGAGACCCAGTACTTC.

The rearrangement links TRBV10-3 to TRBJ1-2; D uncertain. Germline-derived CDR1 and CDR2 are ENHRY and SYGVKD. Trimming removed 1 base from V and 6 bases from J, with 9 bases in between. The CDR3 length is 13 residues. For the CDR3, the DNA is TGTGCCATCAGTGAGTTTGAGGTCCATGGCTACACCTTC. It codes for CAISEFEVHGYTF.

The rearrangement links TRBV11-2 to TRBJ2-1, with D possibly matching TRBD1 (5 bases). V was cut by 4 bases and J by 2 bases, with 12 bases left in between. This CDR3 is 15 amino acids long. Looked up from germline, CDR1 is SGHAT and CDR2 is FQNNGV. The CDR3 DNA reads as TGTGCCAGCAGCTCTCCAGGGTACCCCTACAATGAGCAGTTCTTC. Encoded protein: CASSSPGYPYNEQFF.

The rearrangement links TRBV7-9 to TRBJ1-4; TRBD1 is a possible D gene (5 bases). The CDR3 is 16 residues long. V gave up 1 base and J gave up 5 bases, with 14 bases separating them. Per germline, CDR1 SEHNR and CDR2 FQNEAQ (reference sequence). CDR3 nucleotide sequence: TGTGCCAGCAGCTTAGACCCCGGGGGGGGGAATGAAAAACTGTTTTTT. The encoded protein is CASSLDPGGGNEKLFF.

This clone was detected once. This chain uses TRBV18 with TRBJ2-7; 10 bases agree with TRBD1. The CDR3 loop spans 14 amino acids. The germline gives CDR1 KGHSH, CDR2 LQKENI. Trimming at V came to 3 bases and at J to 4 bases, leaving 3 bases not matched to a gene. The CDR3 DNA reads TGTGCCAGCTCACCCGGGACAGGGGTATACGAGCAGTACTTC. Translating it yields CASSPGTGVYEQYF.

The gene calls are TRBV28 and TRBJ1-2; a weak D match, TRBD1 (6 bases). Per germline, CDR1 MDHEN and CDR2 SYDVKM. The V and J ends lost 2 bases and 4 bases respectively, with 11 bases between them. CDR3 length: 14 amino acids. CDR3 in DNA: TGTGCCAGCAGTTTAGGCCCAGGGGCCTATGGCTACACCTTC. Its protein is CASSLGPGAYGYTF.